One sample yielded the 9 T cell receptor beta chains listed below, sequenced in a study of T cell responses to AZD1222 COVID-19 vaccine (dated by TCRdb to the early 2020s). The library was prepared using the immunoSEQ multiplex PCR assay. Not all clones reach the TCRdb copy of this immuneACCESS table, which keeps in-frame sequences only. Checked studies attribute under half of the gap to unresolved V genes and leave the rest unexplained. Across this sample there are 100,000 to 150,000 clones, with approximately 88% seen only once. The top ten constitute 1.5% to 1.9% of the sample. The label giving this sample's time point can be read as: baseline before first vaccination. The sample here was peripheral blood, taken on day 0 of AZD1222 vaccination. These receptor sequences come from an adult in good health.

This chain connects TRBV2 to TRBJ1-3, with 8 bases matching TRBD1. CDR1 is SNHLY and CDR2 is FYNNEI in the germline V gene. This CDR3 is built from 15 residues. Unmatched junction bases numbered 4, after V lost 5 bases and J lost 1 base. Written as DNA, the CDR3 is TGTGCCAGCAGTACTGACAGGGGATCTGGAAACACCATATATTTT. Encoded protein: CASSTDRGSGNTIYF.

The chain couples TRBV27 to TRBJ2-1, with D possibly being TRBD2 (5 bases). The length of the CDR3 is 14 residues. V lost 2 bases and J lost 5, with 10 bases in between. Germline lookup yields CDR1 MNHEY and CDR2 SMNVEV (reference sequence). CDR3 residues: CASSLQDGDNEQFF. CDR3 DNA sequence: TGTGCCAGCAGTTTACAGGACGGGGACAATGAGCAGTTCTTC.

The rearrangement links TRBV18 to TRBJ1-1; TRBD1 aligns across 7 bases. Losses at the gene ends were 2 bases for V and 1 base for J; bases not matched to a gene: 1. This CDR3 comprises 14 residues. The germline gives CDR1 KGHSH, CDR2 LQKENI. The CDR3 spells CASSPDRENTEAFF. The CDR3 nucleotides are TGTGCCAGCTCACCAGACAGGGAGAACACTGAAGCTTTCTTT.

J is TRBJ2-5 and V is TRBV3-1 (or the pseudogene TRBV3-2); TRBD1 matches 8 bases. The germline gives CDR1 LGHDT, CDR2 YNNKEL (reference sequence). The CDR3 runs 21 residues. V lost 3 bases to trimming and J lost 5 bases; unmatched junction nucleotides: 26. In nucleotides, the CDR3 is TGTGCCAGCAGCCACCAGATTAGACGTGGACAGGGAGCACGAAGGAGCGAGACCCAGTACTTC. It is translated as CASSHQIRRGQGARRSETQYF.

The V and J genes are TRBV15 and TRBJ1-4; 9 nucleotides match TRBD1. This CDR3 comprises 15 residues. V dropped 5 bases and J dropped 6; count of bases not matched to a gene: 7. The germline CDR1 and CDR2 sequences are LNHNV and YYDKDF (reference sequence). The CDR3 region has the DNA TGTGCCACCAGCGGAGGACAGGGGATACATGAAAAACTGTTTTTT. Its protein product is CATSGGQGIHEKLFF.

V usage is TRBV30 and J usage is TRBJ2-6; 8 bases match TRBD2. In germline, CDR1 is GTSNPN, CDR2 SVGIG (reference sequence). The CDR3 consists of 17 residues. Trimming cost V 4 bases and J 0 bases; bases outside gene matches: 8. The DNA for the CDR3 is TGTGCCTGGACTCCGGGGGGGAGTCACTCTGGGGCCAACGTCCTGACTTTC. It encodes CAWTPGGSHSGANVLTF. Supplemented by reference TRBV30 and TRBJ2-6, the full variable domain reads SQTIHQWPATLVQPVGSPLSLECTVEGTSNPNLYWYRQAAGRGLQLLFYSVGIGQISSEVPQNLSASRPQDRQFILSSKKLLLSDSGFYLCAWTPGGSHSGANVLTFGAGSRLTVL.

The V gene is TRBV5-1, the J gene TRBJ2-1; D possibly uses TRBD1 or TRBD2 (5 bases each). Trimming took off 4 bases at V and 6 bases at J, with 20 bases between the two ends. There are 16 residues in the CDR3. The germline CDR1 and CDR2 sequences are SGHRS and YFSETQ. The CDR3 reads CASSPFPGPLGNEQFF. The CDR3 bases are TGCGCCAGCAGCCCCTTCCCGGGACCCTTGGGCAATGAGCAGTTCTTC.

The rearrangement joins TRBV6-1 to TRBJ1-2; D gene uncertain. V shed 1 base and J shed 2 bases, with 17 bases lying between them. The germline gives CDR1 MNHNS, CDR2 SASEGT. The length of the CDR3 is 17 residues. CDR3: CASSEESLGRGNYGYTF. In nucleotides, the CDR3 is TGTGCCAGCAGTGAAGAAAGCCTCGGTAGAGGGAACTATGGCTACACCTTC.

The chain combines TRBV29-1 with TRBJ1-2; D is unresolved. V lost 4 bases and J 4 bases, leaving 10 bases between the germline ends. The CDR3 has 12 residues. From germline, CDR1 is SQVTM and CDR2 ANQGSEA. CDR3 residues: CSVAANIYGYTF. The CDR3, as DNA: TGCAGCGTTGCGGCCAACATCTATGGCTACACCTTC.